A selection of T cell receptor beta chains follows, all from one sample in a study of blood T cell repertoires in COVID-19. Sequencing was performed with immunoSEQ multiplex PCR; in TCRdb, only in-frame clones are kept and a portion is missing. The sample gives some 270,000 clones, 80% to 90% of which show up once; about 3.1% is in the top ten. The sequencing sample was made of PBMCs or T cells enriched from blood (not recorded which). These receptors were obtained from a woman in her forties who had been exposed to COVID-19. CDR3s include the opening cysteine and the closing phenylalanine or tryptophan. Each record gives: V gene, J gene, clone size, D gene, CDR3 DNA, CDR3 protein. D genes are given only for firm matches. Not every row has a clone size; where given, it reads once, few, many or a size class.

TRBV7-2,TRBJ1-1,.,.,TGTGCCAGCAGCTCCGGCTCGAGTCGCGGCCAGGGTACTGAAGCTTTCTTT,CASSSGSSRGQGTEAFF
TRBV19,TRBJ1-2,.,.,TGTGCCAGTAGTACGGTGGGGACACTAACCAACTATGGCTACACCTTC,CASSTVGTLTNYGYTF
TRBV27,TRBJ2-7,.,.,TGTGCCAGCAGCTACGATTACGGGTACGAGCAGTACTTC,CASSYDYGYEQYF
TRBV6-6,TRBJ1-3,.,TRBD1,TGTGCCAGCAGTCGAACCGGGACAGGAGGAATTAGCTCTGGAAACACCATATATTTT,CASSRTGTGGISSGNTIYF
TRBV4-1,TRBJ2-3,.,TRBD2,TGCGCCAGCAGCCAACTAGCGGGAGTTGGAGATACGCAGTATTTT,CASSQLAGVGDTQYF
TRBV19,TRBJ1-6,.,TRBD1,TGTGCCAGTACCATCGGACAGGTCTCCTATAATTCACCCCTCCACTTT,CASTIGQVSYNSPLHF
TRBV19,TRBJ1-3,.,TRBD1,TGTGCCAGTGAGGGGGCGGACCGGCCTGGAAACACCATATATTTT,CASEGADRPGNTIYF
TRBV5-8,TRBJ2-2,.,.,TGTGCCAGCAGCTCCTACACCGGGGAGCTGTTTTTT,CASSSYTGELFF
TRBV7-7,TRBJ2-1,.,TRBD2,TGTGCTAGCAGCTTAACCCCCGGGGGGGGCTATGAGCAGTTCTTC,CASSLTPGGGYEQFF
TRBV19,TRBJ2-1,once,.,TGTGCCAGTAGACCACAGGAGGGGGGGGCGAATGAGCAGTTCTTC,CASRPQEGGANEQFF
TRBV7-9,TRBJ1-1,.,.,TGTGCCAGCAGCCTACGGGTGACGAACACTGAAGCTTTCTTT,CASSLRVTNTEAFF
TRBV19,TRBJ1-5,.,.,TGTGCCAGCGTTACTCAGGGGAGGGGTCAGCCCCAGCATTTT,CASVTQGRGQPQHF
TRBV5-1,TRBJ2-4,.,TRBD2,TGTGCCAGCAGCGGGGTGGGGAGGAAAAACATTCAGTACTTC,CASSGVGRKNIQYF
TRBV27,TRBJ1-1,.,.,TGTGCCAGCAGTACTACCGACCGTAGACTCACTGAAGCTTTCTTT,CASSTTDRRLTEAFF
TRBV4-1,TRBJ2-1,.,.,TGCGCCAGCAGCCGAATTAGCGGAACCTACAATGAGCAGTTCTTC,CASSRISGTYNEQFF
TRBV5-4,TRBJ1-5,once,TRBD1,TGTGCCAGCAGCTTACAGGGGGCTGGGCAGCCCCAGCATTTT,CASSLQGAGQPQHF
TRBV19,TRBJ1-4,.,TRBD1,TGTGCCAGTAGTATCGACAGGGGGCATCAAAAACTGTTTTTT,CASSIDRGHQKLFF
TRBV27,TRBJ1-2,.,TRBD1,TGTGCCAGCAGTTTATATCCCCTGACAGGGGCAAACTATGGCTACACCTTC,CASSLYPLTGANYGYTF
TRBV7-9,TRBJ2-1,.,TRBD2,TGTGCCAGCAGCTTGACATGGCTTAGCGGGGAGCAGTTCTTC,CASSLTWLSGEQFF
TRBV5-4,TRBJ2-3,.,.,TGTGCCAGCAGTCGAGGCGTACGCACAGATACGCAGTATTTT,CASSRGVRTDTQYF